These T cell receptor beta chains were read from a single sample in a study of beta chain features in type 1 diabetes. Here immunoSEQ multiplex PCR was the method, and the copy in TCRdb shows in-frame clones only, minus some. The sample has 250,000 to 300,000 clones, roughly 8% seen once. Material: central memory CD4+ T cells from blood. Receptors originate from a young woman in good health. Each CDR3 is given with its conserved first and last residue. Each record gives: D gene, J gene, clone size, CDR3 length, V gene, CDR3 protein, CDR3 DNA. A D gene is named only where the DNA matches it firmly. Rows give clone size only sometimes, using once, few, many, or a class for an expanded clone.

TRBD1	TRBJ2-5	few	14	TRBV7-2	CASSYKQGKVTQYF	TGTGCCAGCAGCTACAAACAGGGGAAGGTGACCCAGTACTTC
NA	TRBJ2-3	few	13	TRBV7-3	CASSLKVTDTQYF	TGTGCCAGCAGCTTAAAAGTCACAGATACGCAGTATTTT
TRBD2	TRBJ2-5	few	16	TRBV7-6	CASSLARSGGAETQYF	TGTGCCAGCAGCTTAGCTCGTAGCGGGGGGGCTGAGACCCAGTACTTC
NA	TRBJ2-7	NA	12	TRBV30	CAWAGWSYEQYF	TGTGCCTGGGCAGGGTGGTCCTACGAGCAGTACTTC
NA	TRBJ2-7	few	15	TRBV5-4	CASSTGPENLYEQYF	TGTGCCAGCAGCACCGGGCCGGAAAACCTCTACGAGCAGTACTTC
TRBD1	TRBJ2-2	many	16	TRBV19	CASSIVRTGDTGELFF	TGTGCCAGTAGTATTGTCCGAACAGGGGACACCGGGGAGCTGTTTTTT
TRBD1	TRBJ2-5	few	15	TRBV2	CASSLWGQGQETQYF	TGTGCCAGCAGTTTATGGGGACAGGGGCAAGAGACCCAGTACTTC
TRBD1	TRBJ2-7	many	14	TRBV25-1	CASSGDRGGYEQYF	TGTGCCAGCAGTGGAGACAGGGGTGGCTACGAGCAGTACTTC
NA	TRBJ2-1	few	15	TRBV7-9	CASRRTSSSYNEQFF	TGTGCCAGCAGGCGTACTAGCTCTTCCTACAATGAGCAGTTCTTC
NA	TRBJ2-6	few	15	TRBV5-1	CASHDGNSGANVLTF	TGCGCCAGTCATGACGGGAACTCTGGGGCCAACGTCCTGACTTTC
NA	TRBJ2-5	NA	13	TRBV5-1	CASSSGVQETQYF	TGCGCCAGCAGCTCAGGGGTCCAAGAGACCCAGTACTTC
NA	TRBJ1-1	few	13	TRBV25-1	CASRHLGRGEAFF	TGTGCCAGCAGACACTTAGGACGGGGAGAAGCTTTCTTT
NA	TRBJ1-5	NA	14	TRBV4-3	CASSLTGSSQPQHF	TGCGCCAGCAGTCTAACAGGGAGCAGTCAGCCCCAGCATTTT
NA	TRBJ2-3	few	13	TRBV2	CASSWTGTDTQYF	TGTGCCAGCAGCTGGACAGGCACAGATACGCAGTATTTT
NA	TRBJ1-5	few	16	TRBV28	CASLDVLQWGHQPQHF	TGTGCCAGCCTAGACGTACTCCAATGGGGGCATCAGCCCCAGCATTTT
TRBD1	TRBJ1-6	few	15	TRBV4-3	CASSHSRDRTSPLHF	TGCGCCAGCAGCCATTCCCGGGACAGGACTTCACCCCTCCACTTT
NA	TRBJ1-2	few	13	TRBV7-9	CASSLFEAAGYTF	TGTGCCAGCAGCTTATTTGAGGCTGCGGGCTACACCTTC
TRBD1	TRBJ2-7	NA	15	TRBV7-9	CASSPSGTGAYEQYF	TGTGCCAGCAGCCCCTCCGGGACAGGGGCCTACGAGCAGTACTTC
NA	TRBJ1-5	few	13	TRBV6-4	CASSPEENQPQHF	TGTGCCAGCAGTCCAGAAGAGAATCAGCCCCAGCATTTT
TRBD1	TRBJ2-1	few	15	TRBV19	CASSADRVGYNEQFF	TGTGCCAGTAGTGCGGACAGGGTAGGGTACAATGAGCAGTTCTTC
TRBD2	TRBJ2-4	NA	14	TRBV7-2	CASSWKESGDIQYF	TGTGCCAGCAGCTGGAAAGAGAGCGGGGACATTCAGTACTTC
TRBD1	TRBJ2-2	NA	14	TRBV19	CASRWDRVNGELFF	TGTGCCAGTAGATGGGACAGGGTGAACGGGGAGCTGTTTTTT
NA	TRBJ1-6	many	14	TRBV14	CASSQEFSNSPLHF	TGTGCCAGCAGCCAAGAGTTCAGTAATTCACCCCTCCACTTT
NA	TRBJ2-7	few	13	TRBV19	CASSNRPPYEQYF	TGTGCCAGTAGTAACAGGCCACCCTACGAGCAGTACTTC
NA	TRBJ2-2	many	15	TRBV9	CASSSRDFQAGELFF	TGTGCCAGCAGCTCTCGGGACTTCCAGGCTGGGGAGCTGTTTTTT
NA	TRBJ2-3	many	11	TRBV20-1	CSTGAGDTQYF	TGCAGCACGGGGGCAGGCGATACGCAGTATTTT
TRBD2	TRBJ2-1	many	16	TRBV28	CASSLGLAGVNNEQFF	TGTGCCAGCAGTTTAGGTTTAGCGGGGGTGAACAATGAGCAGTTCTTC
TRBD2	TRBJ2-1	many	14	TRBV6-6	CASSSAREGGEQFF	TGTGCCAGCAGTAGCGCGCGGGAGGGAGGTGAGCAGTTCTTC